Below are 30 T cell receptor beta chains sequenced from a single sample in a study of CD8+CD57+ T cells in acquired aplastic anemia. Genomic DNA templated the TCR beta VDJ and CDR3 profiling. Each CDR3 protein gets one entry after TCRdb re-called the reads with MiXCR. The table shows some 220,000 distinct CDR3 sequences, with 30% to 40% occurring only once. Material: sorted CD4+, CD8+, or CD8+CD57+ T cells (not recorded which) from PBMCs. These TCRs come from a human donor in good health, serving as a control.

The V gene is TRBV27, the J gene TRBJ2-5, with D hard to call. CDR3 length equals 15 residues. CDR1 is MNHEY, CDR2 SMNVEV, per germline (reference sequence). V was trimmed by 1 base and J by 2 bases, leaving 11 bases between them. The CDR3 DNA reads as TGTGCCAGCAGTTTATTCATGGGAAAACAAGAGACCCAGTACTTC. Amino acids: CASSLFMGKQETQYF.

This sequence joins TRBV29-1 and TRBJ1-2; D is possibly TRBD1 (6 bases). Germline lookup yields CDR1 SQVTM and CDR2 ANQGSEA. V lost 6 bases, J lost 2 bases, and 16 bases lay in between. This CDR3 region has 14 residues. CDR3 sequence (DNA): TGCAGCGTCTCCCGGGACACAGCGAACTATGGCTACACCTTC. Translated, it gives CSVSRDTANYGYTF.

This clonotype was seen at least ten times. For the CDR3, the DNA is TGTGCCAGTAGTAGGGAGGGAACCTGGGAAAAAAAACTGTTTTTT. The encoded protein is CASSREGTWEKKLFF. The chain joins TRBV19 to TRBJ1-4; D uncertain. CDR3 length equals 15 residues. Per germline, CDR1 LNHDA and CDR2 SQIVND (reference sequence). The V gene lost 4 bases and the J gene lost 9 bases, with 18 bases spanning the gap.

In DNA form, the CDR3 reads TGCGCCAGCAGCAGGATACCGGGCAGGGGAGGCGATGAGCAGTTCTTC. Translating it yields CASSRIPGRGGDEQFF. The chain carries TRBV5-1 and TRBJ2-1; possibly TRBD1 or TRBD2 for D (6 bases each). Looked up from germline, CDR1 is SGHRS and CDR2 is YFSETQ. Trimming stripped 4 bases from V and 8 bases from J, with 22 bases between. CDR3 length: 16 residues.

This clonotype appeared many times. This sequence joins TRBV2 and TRBJ2-5; 7 nucleotides agree with TRBD1. The V segment lost 7 bases and the J segment 5 bases; nucleotides outside the gene matches: 4. The CDR3 runs to 12 residues. The germline gives CDR1 SNHLY, CDR2 FYNNEI. In DNA, the CDR3 is TGTGCCAGCAAGGTGACAGGGGAGACCCAGTACTTC. Protein product: CASKVTGETQYF.

On this clonotype: This may stem from a read error, because a much larger clone lies one nucleotide away. This rearrangement joins TRBV7-9 to TRBJ2-7; a possible D gene is TRBD1 (6 bases). The CDR3 runs 14 residues. The germline gives CDR1 SEHNR, CDR2 FQNEAQ (reference sequence). CDR3: CACSLAGQTYEQYF. The DNA of the CDR3 is TGTGCCTGCAGCTTAGCCGGACAGACGTACGAGCAGTACTTC.

Remarks on this clonotype: Given a much more abundant clone one base away, this may be a read error. This rearrangement joins TRBV19 to TRBJ2-2; D is possibly TRBD2 (6 bases). From germline, CDR1 is LNHDA and CDR2 SQIVND (reference sequence). This CDR3 contains 15 residues. CDR3 sequence: CASSISGPNTGELVF. The DNA for the CDR3 is TGTGCCAGTAGTATTAGCGGCCCGAACACCGGGGAGCTGGTTTTT.

Of note for this clonotype: At one of its ends the junction is not consistent with the germline gene, which may arise from a read error. The chain has TRBV12-3 or TRBV12-4 and TRBJ1-2; D call uncertain. This CDR3 comprises 14 residues. The CDR3 region is CASSLEADDYGYTF. The CDR3 coding sequence is TGTGCCAGCAGCTTAGAGGCGGACGACTATGGCTACACCTTC.

This clonotype was recorded at least ten times. This chain joins TRBV15 and TRBJ1-5, with 8 bases fitting TRBD1. V lost 2 bases, J lost 1 base, and 1 base stayed unmatched. This CDR3 has 15 residues. CDR1 and CDR2 from the germline V gene are LNHNV and YYDKDF (reference sequence). The CDR3 sequence is CATSRQGASNQPQHF. The DNA for the CDR3 is TGTGCCACCAGCAGACAGGGGGCGAGCAATCAGCCCCAGCATTTT.

J is TRBJ2-5 and V is TRBV3-1, with D hard to call. Germline CDR1 is LGHDT and CDR2 is YNNKEL (reference sequence). The CDR3 has 15 residues. Trimming removed 3 bases at V and 5 bases at J, with 16 bases between. The CDR3 spells CASSHQLIFRETQYF. The CDR3, as DNA: TGTGCCAGCAGCCATCAACTCATCTTTAGGGAGACCCAGTACTTC.

This clonotype was seen a few times. The J gene is TRBJ1-2, the V gene TRBV7-2; weak D call: TRBD1 (5 bases). CDR3 length: 15 residues. Trimming took off 2 bases at V and 4 bases at J, with 14 bases between the two ends. CDR1 is SGHTA, CDR2 FQGNSA, per germline. The CDR3 loop is CASSLNPQGFYGYTF. In nucleotides, the CDR3 is TGTGCCAGCAGCTTAAATCCGCAGGGTTTCTATGGCTACACCTTC.

The rearrangement joins TRBV12-3 or TRBV12-4 to TRBJ1-2, with D unclear. CDR3 length: 15 residues. V was clipped by 1 base and J by 4 bases, with 13 bases between them. In DNA, the CDR3 is TGTGCCAGCAGTTTAGGGACCACAGTCGCCTATGGCTACACCTTC. It encodes CASSLGTTVAYGYTF.

This clonotype has at least ten counts. This chain joins TRBV29-1 and TRBJ2-3; TRBD1 agrees at 12 bases. The CDR3 covers 14 residues. Germline values: CDR1 SQVTM, CDR2 ANQGSEA. V lost 7 bases to trimming and J lost 7 bases; unmatched junction nucleotides: 9. The CDR3 DNA sequence: TGCAGCGCCCAGACGGGACAGGGGGCATATACGCAGTATTTT. Encoded protein: CSAQTGQGAYTQYF.

This clonotype was observed many times. The gene calls are TRBV20-1 and TRBJ1-1, with D maybe TRBD1 (5 bases). Germline V gene sequence: CDR1 DFQATT, CDR2 SNEGSKA (reference sequence). The germline V and J ends were trimmed by 6 bases and 1 base, with 12 bases remaining between them. This CDR3 comprises 13 residues. CDR3 DNA: TGCAGTGCCCTTTGGGACGGGAACACTGAAGCTTTCTTT. Translating it yields CSALWDGNTEAFF.

This clonotype was counted ten times or more. The V call is TRBV4-1, the J call TRBJ2-5; TRBD2 matches 15 bases. The germline CDR1 and CDR2 sequences are MGHRA and YSYEKL. The length of the CDR3 is 16 residues. The junction had 5 bases not matched to a gene; V was cut back by 4 bases and J by 5 bases. The CDR3 sequence: CASSPGTSGRWETQYF. CDR3 sequence (DNA): TGCGCCAGCAGCCCAGGGACTAGCGGGAGGTGGGAGACCCAGTACTTC.

The rearrangement links TRBV12-3 or TRBV12-4 to TRBJ1-5; a weak D match, TRBD1 (5 bases). V was pared by 7 bases and J by 0 bases, with 22 bases between. The CDR3 length is 18 residues. CDR3 region: CASNPGLGGFFSNQPQHF. The CDR3 DNA reads as TGTGCCAGCAACCCGGGCTTGGGGGGGTTCTTTAGCAATCAGCCCCAGCATTTT.

This clonotype was observed at least ten times. The chain carries TRBV7-2 and TRBJ2-7; D call uncertain. The V gene's germline CDR1 is SGHTA and CDR2 FQGNSA. V lost 3 bases and J lost 0, with 9 bases in between. CDR3 length: 14 amino acids. CDR3 sequence (DNA): TGTGCCAGCAGCTTCAGAGTTTCCTCCTACGAGCAGTACTTC. Translation gives CASSFRVSSYEQYF.

This clonotype appeared a few times. The gene calls are TRBV2 and TRBJ2-5; TRBD1 aligns across 7 bases. The CDR3 spans 18 residues. The J segment lost 0 bases and the V segment lost 3 bases, leaving 13 bases of the junction unmatched. Per the germline V gene, CDR1 is SNHLY and CDR2 is FYNNEI. The CDR3 here is CASSDTGRGGRDQETQYF. The CDR3 DNA is TGTGCCAGCAGTGACACGGGGCGAGGGGGCCGTGACCAAGAGACCCAGTACTTC.

The chain joins TRBV7-2 to TRBJ1-2, with TRBD1 identical over 9 bases. Germline trimming cut 5 bases from V and 7 bases from J; bases unmatched to any gene: 8. Germline assignment: CDR1 SGHTA and CDR2 FQGNSA. This CDR3 is built from 14 residues. CDR3 sequence (DNA): TGTGCCAGCAGCACCATTCGGGGACAGGGTGGCTACACCTTC. Residues: CASSTIRGQGGYTF.

This clonotype was observed at least ten times. The chain uses TRBV7-3 and TRBJ2-3; D unresolved. Looked up from germline, CDR1 is SGHTA and CDR2 is FQGTGA. V lost 5 bases and J 6 bases, leaving 12 bases between the germline ends. The CDR3 has 13 residues. CDR3 sequence (DNA): TGTGCCAGCAGCGTTCGTGGCTCGGATACGCAGTATTTT. Translating it yields CASSVRGSDTQYF.

This clonotype has ten or more counts. The chain is built from TRBV12-3 or TRBV12-4 and TRBJ1-2; maybe TRBD1 (5 bases). CDR3 length: 14 residues. V lost 8 bases and J lost 8, with 21 bases in between. The CDR3 coding sequence is TGTGCCAGCCGTGTTGGGCAGGGCCCTTGGGGCTACACCTTC. Its protein product is CASRVGQGPWGYTF.

In this sample, this clonotype turned up many times. The rearrangement uses TRBV2 and TRBJ2-6, with TRBD1 matching over 9 bases. The CDR3 is 17 amino acids. CDR1 SNHLY and CDR2 FYNNEI come from the germline V gene. The V and J ends lost 7 bases and 0 bases, in that order; junction bases with no gene match: 7. The DNA of the CDR3 is TGTGCCAGCACCCCGGGACAGGGAGTCTCTGGGGCCAACGTCCTGACTTTC. Protein product: CASTPGQGVSGANVLTF.

V is TRBV7-1 and J is TRBJ2-3, with a weak D call TRBD2 (6 bases). Being an ORF, TRBV7-1 has a function that is uncertain. The V gene lost 5 bases and the J gene lost 0 bases, with 24 bases spanning the gap. The CDR3 length is 19 residues. The CDR3 DNA reads TGTGCCAGCAGCGCACAACCCCGAGTAGCGGAAGATAGCACAGATACGCAGTATTTT. Protein sequence: CASSAQPRVAEDSTDTQYF.

This clonotype was counted many times. The V call is TRBV20-1, the J call TRBJ1-1, with 9 bases that match TRBD1. CDR1 is DFQATT and CDR2 is SNEGSKA in the germline V gene (reference sequence). The trim removed 5 bases at V and 12 bases at J, leaving 22 bases unmatched. The CDR3 loop spans 16 amino acids. The CDR3 here is CSAYVPGQGVSTATFF. The DNA of the CDR3 is TGCAGTGCTTACGTCCCGGGACAGGGTGTGAGCACCGCGACTTTCTTT.

This clonotype appeared many times. The J gene is TRBJ1-4, the V gene TRBV2, with 9 bases fitting TRBD1. The V gene's germline CDR1 is SNHLY and CDR2 FYNNEI. V gave up 7 bases and J gave up 5 bases; unmatched junction bases: 5. This CDR3 contains 14 residues. CDR3 in DNA: TGTGCCAGCACCACCGGGACAGGGAATGAAAAACTGTTTTTT. This sequence encodes CASTTGTGNEKLFF.

This clonotype was detected only a few times. V usage is TRBV2 and J usage is TRBJ2-2; 7 nucleotides agree with TRBD1. CDR1 is SNHLY, CDR2 FYNNEI, per germline. Trimming at V came to 6 bases and at J to 1 base, leaving 2 bases not matched to a gene. The CDR3 is 14 residues long. Written as DNA, the CDR3 is TGTGCCAGCAGAAGACAGGGGAACACCGGGGAGCTGTTTTTT. This codes for CASRRQGNTGELFF.

Comment on this clonotype: A read error is possible here, since a much larger clone lies one base away. V and J are TRBV2 and TRBJ2-7, with 7 bases matching TRBD2. Germline loops: CDR1 SNHLY, CDR2 FYNNEI. The trim removed 6 bases at V and 0 bases at J, leaving 2 bases unmatched. The CDR3 spans 13 residues. The CDR3 here is CASRGGSSYEQYF. CDR3 coding DNA: TGTGCCAGCAGGGGGGGGAGCTCCTACGAGCAGTACTTC.

On this clonotype: Germline is not matched at one junction end, which may reflect a read error. J is TRBJ1-5 and V is TRBV10-3, with D hard to call. Germline V gene data show CDR1 as ENHRY and CDR2 as SYGVKD. This CDR3 is 15 amino acids long. CDR3 sequence: CASSYPKDRDSPQHF. The CDR3, as DNA: TGTGCCAGCAGTTACCCGAAGGACCGGGATTCACCCCAGCATTTT.

This clonotype was detected many times. The V and J genes are TRBV11-1 and TRBJ2-1, with 7 bases aligning to TRBD2. The V and J ends lost 1 base and 4 bases, in that order; junction bases with no gene match: 7. CDR3 length equals 16 residues. Germline V gene sequence: CDR1 SGHAT, CDR2 FQDESV (reference sequence). CDR3 in DNA: TGTGCCAGCAGCTTAGAGAGCGGGGTTTTTTACAATGAGCAGTTCTTC. The encoded protein is CASSLESGVFYNEQFF.

The chain employs TRBV12-3 or TRBV12-4 and TRBJ2-3; 7 positions agree with TRBD2. Trimming took 1 base from V and 5 from J; bases not matched to a gene: 3. CDR3 length: 14 residues. For the CDR3, the DNA is TGTGCCAGCAGTTTAGTCCGGGGGGAAGATACGCAGTATTTT. Its translation: CASSLVRGEDTQYF.